Each of the 7 T cell receptor beta chains below was sequenced from the same sample in a study of T cell changes during pregnancy in multiple sclerosis. Generated by immunoSEQ multiplex PCR, the TCRdb table keeps only in-frame clones and is missing some. This table holds tens of thousands of clones, 93% found once. Sample: peripheral blood, taken in the second trimester of pregnancy. The receptors originated from a female donor with multiple sclerosis, enrolled in a pregnancy study.

The V gene is TRBV6-5, the J gene TRBJ1-1; D unclear. The CDR3 covers 15 residues. Germline CDR1 MNHEY, CDR2 SVGAGI. The V end lost 5 bases, the J end lost 2 bases, and 15 bases lay between the germline ends. In DNA form, the CDR3 reads TGTGCCAGCAGTCCCGCTAGTTCGCCTAACACTGAAGCTTTCTTT. This codes for CASSPASSPNTEAFF.

V gene TRBV6-6 combines with J gene TRBJ2-5; possible D gene TRBD2, 6 bases. The V and J ends lost 3 bases and 5 bases respectively, with 16 bases between them. The V gene's germline CDR1 is MNHNY and CDR2 SVGAGI (reference sequence). This CDR3 spans 15 amino acids. The CDR3 sequence is CASSYLLASMETQYF. DNA for the CDR3: TGTGCCAGCAGTTATTTACTAGCATCAATGGAGACCCAGTACTTC.

The chain uses TRBV6-1 and TRBJ1-5, with TRBD1 as a possible D gene (6 bases). The CDR3 runs to 14 residues. The germline V gene has CDR1 MNHNS and CDR2 SASEGT. Trimming pared 5 bases from V and 7 bases from J, leaving 15 bases between. CDR3 loop: CASSQSEGGQPQHF. The DNA of the CDR3 is TGTGCCAGCAGTCAATCGGAAGGGGGACAGCCCCAGCATTTT.

The V gene is TRBV29-1, the J gene TRBJ2-7; the D gene is possibly TRBD1 (7 bases). There are 11 residues in the CDR3. Trimming shortened V by 7 bases and J by 3 bases, and 10 bases separated the two germline ends. Germline V gene data show CDR1 as SQVTM and CDR2 as ANQGSEA. The CDR3 sequence: CSAGDSYEQYF. Written as DNA, the CDR3 is TGCAGCGCGGGGGACAGCTACGAGCAGTACTTC.

The CDR3: CASRATPTGVGSSGNTIYF. Here the CDR3 DNA reads TGTGCCAGCAGGGCAACCCCGACAGGGGTAGGCTCCTCTGGAAACACCATATATTTT. The V gene is TRBV21-1, the J gene TRBJ1-3; no check of the table's D call, TRBD1, against the DNA was made. TRBV21-1 corresponds to a pseudogene. CDR3 length: 19 amino acids.

The chain links TRBV6-5 to TRBJ1-2; 7 bases are shared with TRBD1. V trimming: 0 bases; J trimming: 7 bases; junction bases outside the gene matches: 8. The CDR3 contains 15 residues. The germline V gene has CDR1 MNHEY and CDR2 SVGAGI. The CDR3 protein is CASSYSGTEVFGYTF. The CDR3 DNA is TGTGCCAGCAGTTACTCTGGGACAGAGGTCTTTGGCTACACCTTC.

The chain is built from TRBV29-1 and TRBJ1-1, with 7 bases fitting TRBD1. V lost 8 bases, J lost 6 bases, and 12 bases stayed unmatched. Germline lookup yields CDR1 SQVTM and CDR2 ANQGSEA. The CDR3 is 13 amino acids. The CDR3 bases are TGCAGCCTAGAAATTACAGGGGCCCCTGAAGCTTTCTTT. As protein: CSLEITGAPEAFF.